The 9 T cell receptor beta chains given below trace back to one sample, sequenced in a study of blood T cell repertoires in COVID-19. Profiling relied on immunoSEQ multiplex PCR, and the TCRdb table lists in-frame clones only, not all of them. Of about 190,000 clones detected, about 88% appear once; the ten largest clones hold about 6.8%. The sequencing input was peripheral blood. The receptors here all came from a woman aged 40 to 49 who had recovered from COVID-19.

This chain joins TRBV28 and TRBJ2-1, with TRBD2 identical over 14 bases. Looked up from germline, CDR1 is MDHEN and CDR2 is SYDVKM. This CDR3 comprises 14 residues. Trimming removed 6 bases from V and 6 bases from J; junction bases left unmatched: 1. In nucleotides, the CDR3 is TGTGCCAGCAGGGGGACTAGCGGGAGCAATGAGCAGTTCTTC. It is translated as CASRGTSGSNEQFF.

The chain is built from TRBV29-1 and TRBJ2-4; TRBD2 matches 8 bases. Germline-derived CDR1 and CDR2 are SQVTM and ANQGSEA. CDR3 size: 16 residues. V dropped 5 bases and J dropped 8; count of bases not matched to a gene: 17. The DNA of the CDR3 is TGCAGCGTTCGCGGAATCGCGGGAGGATCAGGGGACATTCAGTACTTC. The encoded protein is CSVRGIAGGSGDIQYF.

The CDR3 DNA is TGTGCCAGCTCACCCCCACTAGCGGGAGGAGAGACCCAGTACTTC. It is translated as CASSPPLAGGETQYF. The genes are TRBV18 and TRBJ2-5; 12 positions match TRBD2. The junction had 3 bases not matched to a gene; V was cut back by 3 bases and J by 4 bases. The CDR3 runs to 15 residues. Germline V gives CDR1 KGHSH, CDR2 LQKENI.

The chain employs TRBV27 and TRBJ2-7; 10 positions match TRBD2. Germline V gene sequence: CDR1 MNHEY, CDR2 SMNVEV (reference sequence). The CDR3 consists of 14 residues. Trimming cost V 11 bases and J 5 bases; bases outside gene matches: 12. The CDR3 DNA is TGTGCCGTACAGGATAGCGGGAGGTTCGACGAGCAGTACTTC. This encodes CAVQDSGRFDEQYF.

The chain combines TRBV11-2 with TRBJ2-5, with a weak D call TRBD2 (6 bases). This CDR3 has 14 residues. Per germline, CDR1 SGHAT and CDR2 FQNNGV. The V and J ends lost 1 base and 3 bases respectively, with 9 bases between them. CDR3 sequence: CASSLVGSEETQYF. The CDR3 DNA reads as TGTGCCAGCAGCTTAGTCGGGAGCGAAGAGACCCAGTACTTC.

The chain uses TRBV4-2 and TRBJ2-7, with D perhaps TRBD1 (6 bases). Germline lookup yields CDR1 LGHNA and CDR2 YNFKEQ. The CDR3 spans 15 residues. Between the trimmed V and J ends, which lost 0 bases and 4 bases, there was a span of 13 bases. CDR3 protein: CASSQDYQGPYEQYF. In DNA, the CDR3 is TGTGCCAGCAGCCAAGATTATCAGGGGCCGTACGAGCAGTACTTC.

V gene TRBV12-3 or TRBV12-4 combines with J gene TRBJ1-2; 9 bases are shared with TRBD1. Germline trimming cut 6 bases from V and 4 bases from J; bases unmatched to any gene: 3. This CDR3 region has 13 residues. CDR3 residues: CASRWTGAYGYTF. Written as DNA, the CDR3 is TGTGCCAGCAGGTGGACAGGGGCCTATGGCTACACCTTC.

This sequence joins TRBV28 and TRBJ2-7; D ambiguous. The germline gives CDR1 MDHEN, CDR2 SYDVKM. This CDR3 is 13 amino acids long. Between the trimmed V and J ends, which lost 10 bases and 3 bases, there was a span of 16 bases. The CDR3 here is CATLERTHYEQYF. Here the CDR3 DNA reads TGTGCCACTCTGGAGAGAACTCACTACGAGCAGTACTTC. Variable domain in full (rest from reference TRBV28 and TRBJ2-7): DVKVTQSSRYLVKRTGEKVFLECVQDMDHENMFWYRQDPGLGLRLIYFSYDVKMKEKGDIPEGYSVSREKKERFSLILESASTNQTSMYLCATLERTHYEQYFGPGTRLTVT.

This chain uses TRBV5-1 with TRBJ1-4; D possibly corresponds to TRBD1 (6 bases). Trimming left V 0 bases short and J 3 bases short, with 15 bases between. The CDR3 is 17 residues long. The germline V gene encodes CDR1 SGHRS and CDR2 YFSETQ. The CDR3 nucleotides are TGCGCCAGCAGCTTGGCTCAGGGGCCCGCGCCTAATGAAAAACTGTTTTTT. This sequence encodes CASSLAQGPAPNEKLFF.